These 15 T cell receptor beta chains came from one sample sequenced in a study of OX40 agonist ivuxolimab in advanced cancers. Sequencing used immunoSEQ multiplex PCR; TCRdb keeps in-frame clones, though not all of them. Counted here are roughly 80,000 clones, more than 75% occurring once; the ten biggest clones make up 2.5% to 3%. This specimen consisted of CD4+ or CD8+ T cells sorted from blood, obtained in a trial of the OX40 agonist ivuxolimab. All receptors derive from an adult with an advanced solid tumor such as melanoma, head and neck, liver or kidney cancer.

The V gene is TRBV28, the J gene TRBJ2-2; 9 nucleotides align to TRBD2. The CDR3 has 16 amino acids. V dropped 8 bases and J dropped 7; count of bases not matched to a gene: 14. Germline CDR1 MDHEN, CDR2 SYDVKM. The DNA for the CDR3 is TGTGCCAGCCACGGCGGGGGGGCCGCCGGGAGCGGGGAGCTGTTTTTT. This sequence encodes CASHGGGAAGSGELFF.

The chain is built from TRBV7-2 and TRBJ1-1; TRBD1 might be the D (5 bases). Deletions cut 5 bases from V and 1 base from J, with 11 bases between. The germline CDR1 and CDR2 sequences are SGHTA and FQGNSA. This CDR3 is built from 14 residues. The CDR3 bases are TGTGCCAGCAGCGAGACAGTCCAGAACACTGAAGCTTTCTTT. This encodes CASSETVQNTEAFF.

The chain carries TRBV18 and TRBJ2-2, with unresolved D. Trimming pared 3 bases from V and 3 bases from J, leaving 8 bases between. There are 14 residues in the CDR3. The V gene's germline CDR1 is KGHSH and CDR2 LQKENI. For the CDR3, the DNA is TGTGCCAGCTCACCTGAAAGTGACACCGGGGAGCTGTTTTTT. Translation: CASSPESDTGELFF. Full variable domain (outside the CDR3, taken from reference TRBV18 and TRBJ2-2): NAGVMQNPRHLVRRRGQEARLRCSPMKGHSHVYWYRQLPEEGLKFMVYLQKENIIDESGMPKERFSAEFPKEGPSILRIQQVVRGDSAAYFCASSPESDTGELFFGEGSRLTVL.

Comment on this clone: Other DNA sequences in the same sample also yield this CDR3. CDR3 protein: CASSLVPGPGELFF. The CDR3 DNA reads as TGCGCCAGCAGCTTGGTGCCGGGCCCCGGGGAGCTGTTTTTT. The chain links TRBV5-1 to TRBJ2-2, with D uncertain. CDR1 is SGHRS and CDR2 is YFSETQ in the germline V gene. Trimming cost V 0 bases and J 6 bases, with 9 bases left between them. The CDR3 extends over 14 amino acids.

The chain links TRBV5-1 to TRBJ1-4; 8 bases match TRBD1. The junction had 2 bases not matched to a gene; V was cut back by 2 bases and J by 5 bases. CDR1 is SGHRS, CDR2 YFSETQ, per germline. This CDR3 contains 14 residues. The CDR3 DNA sequence: TGCGCCAGCAGCTTTGGACAGGGAAATGAAAAACTGTTTTTT. It encodes CASSFGQGNEKLFF. Full variable domain (missing parts from reference TRBV5-1 and TRBJ1-4): KAGVTQTPRYLIKTRGQQVTLSCSPISGHRSVSWYQQTPGQGLQFLFEYFSETQRNKGNFPGRFSGRQFSNSRSEMNVSTLELGDSALYLCASSFGQGNEKLFFGSGTQLSVL.

This chain links TRBV19 with TRBJ2-7; weak D call: TRBD2 (6 bases). Germline CDR1 and CDR2: LNHDA and SQIVND (reference sequence). Trimming pared 5 bases from V and 3 bases from J, leaving 14 bases between. The CDR3 has 14 amino acids. The CDR3 region has the DNA TGTGCCAGTAGTGCCCAACTGGGGGGCTACGAGCAGTACTTC. Translated: CASSAQLGGYEQYF.

V usage is TRBV4-3 and J usage is TRBJ2-4; D uncertain. Deletions cut 0 bases from V and 3 bases from J, with 6 bases between. This CDR3 region has 14 residues. Germline V gene sequence: CDR1 LGHNA, CDR2 YSLEER. The CDR3 is CASSQDGDKNIQYF. The DNA of the CDR3 is TGCGCCAGCAGCCAAGATGGAGACAAAAACATTCAGTACTTC.

This clone occurred once. Because the CDR3's place on the DNA is in doubt, the DNA is left out and the CDR3 is given as listed by TCRdb. CDR3 sequence reads: CASSTSTGIHYEQYF. V usage is TRBV28 and J usage is TRBJ2-7; the table gives TRBD1 as D, unverified against the DNA. The CDR3 comprises 15 residues, both ends counted. Germline V gene sequence: CDR1 MDHEN, CDR2 SYDVKM.

This clone was observed a handful of times. The rearrangement links TRBV7-3 to TRBJ2-7, with D possibly being TRBD2 (6 bases). V was pared by 5 bases and J by 4 bases, with 18 bases between. Germline values: CDR1 SGHTA, CDR2 FQGTGA. This CDR3 is 15 amino acids long. The CDR3 DNA reads as TGTGCCAGCAGCCAGGATGGGACGGGAGTTTACGAGCAGTACGTC. It yields the protein CASSQDGTGVYEQYV.

This chain connects TRBV11-1 to TRBJ1-4; TRBD1 matches 7 bases. The CDR3 has 13 amino acids. CDR1 is SGHAT and CDR2 is FQDESV in the germline V gene (reference sequence). V lost 8 bases to trimming and J lost 5 bases; unmatched junction nucleotides: 5. The CDR3 protein is CASAGTANEKLFF. The CDR3 bases are TGTGCCAGCGCCGGGACAGCAAATGAAAAACTGTTTTTT.

This chain joins TRBV9 and TRBJ1-5; TRBD1 might be the D (6 bases). With 2 bases removed from V and 4 bases from J, the gap between germline ends came to 13 bases. CDR3 size: 15 residues. The germline V gene has CDR1 SGDLS and CDR2 YYNGEE. CDR3 in amino acids: CASSVGGLGNQPQHF. CDR3 bases: TGTGCCAGCAGCGTGGGGGGCCTTGGAAATCAGCCCCAGCATTTT.

This rearrangement joins TRBV18 to TRBJ1-5, with D possibly being TRBD1 (5 bases). The CDR3 has 15 residues. The V and J ends lost 3 bases and 1 base respectively, with 10 bases between them. CDR1 is KGHSH, CDR2 LQKENI, per germline. The CDR3: CASSPSRVSNQPQHF. The CDR3 DNA sequence: TGTGCCAGCTCACCCTCCAGGGTAAGCAATCAGCCCCAGCATTTT. The whole variable domain, filled in from reference TRBV18 and TRBJ1-5, reads NAGVMQNPRHLVRRRGQEARLRCSPMKGHSHVYWYRQLPEEGLKFMVYLQKENIIDESGMPKERFSAEFPKEGPSILRIQQVVRGDSAAYFCASSPSRVSNQPQHFGDGTRLSIL.

CDR3 nucleotides: TGCGCCAGCAGCTTGGCCGTGGATCAGCCCCAGCATTTT. Its translation: CASSLAVDQPQHF. V gene TRBV5-1 combines with J gene TRBJ1-5; no clear D gene. V was shortened by 0 bases and J by 5 bases, with 6 bases between the two germline ends. Per germline, CDR1 SGHRS and CDR2 YFSETQ. This CDR3 has 13 residues.

The chain has TRBV7-2 and TRBJ1-3, with 7 bases aligning to TRBD1. This CDR3 is 15 amino acids long. Germline CDR1 and CDR2: SGHTA and FQGNSA. J gave up 4 bases and V 5 bases, and 8 bases lay outside the gene matches. The CDR3 region is CASSRQQGSGNTIYF. CDR3 DNA: TGTGCCAGCAGCCGACAACAGGGGAGCGGAAACACCATATATTTT.

The chain is built from TRBV5-1 and TRBJ2-5; 8 bases align to TRBD1. Germline CDR1 and CDR2: SGHRS and YFSETQ. V gave up 4 bases and J gave up 5 bases; unmatched junction bases: 10. The CDR3 has 15 residues. The CDR3 reads CASSTTGVIRETQYF. The CDR3 DNA sequence: TGCGCCAGCAGCACGACAGGGGTGATAAGGGAGACCCAGTACTTC.